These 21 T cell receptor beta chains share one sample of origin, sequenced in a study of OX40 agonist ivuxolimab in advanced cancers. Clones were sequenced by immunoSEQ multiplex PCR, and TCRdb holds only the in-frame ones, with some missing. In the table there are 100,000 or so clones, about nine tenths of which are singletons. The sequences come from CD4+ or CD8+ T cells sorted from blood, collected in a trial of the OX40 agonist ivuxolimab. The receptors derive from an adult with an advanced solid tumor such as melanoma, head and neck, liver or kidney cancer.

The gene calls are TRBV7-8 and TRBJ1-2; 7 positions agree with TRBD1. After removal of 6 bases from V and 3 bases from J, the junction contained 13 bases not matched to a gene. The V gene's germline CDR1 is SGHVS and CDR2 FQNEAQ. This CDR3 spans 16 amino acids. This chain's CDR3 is CASSLRMRGLDYGYTF. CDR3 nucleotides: TGTGCCAGCAGTCTACGGATGAGGGGGCTAGACTATGGCTACACCTTC.

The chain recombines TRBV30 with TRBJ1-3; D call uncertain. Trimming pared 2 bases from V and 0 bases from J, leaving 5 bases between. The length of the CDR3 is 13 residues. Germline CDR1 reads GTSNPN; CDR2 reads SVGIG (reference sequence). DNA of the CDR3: TGTGCCTGGAGTCCCGGCTCTGGAAACACCATATATTTT. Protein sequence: CAWSPGSGNTIYF.

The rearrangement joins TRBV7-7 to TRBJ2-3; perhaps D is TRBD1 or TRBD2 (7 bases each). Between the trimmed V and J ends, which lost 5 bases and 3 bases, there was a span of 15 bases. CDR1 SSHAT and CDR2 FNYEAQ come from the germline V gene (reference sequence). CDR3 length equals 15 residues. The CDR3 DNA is TGTGCCAGCAGCCCTGGGACAGCGGGGACAGATACGCAGTATTTT. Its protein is CASSPGTAGTDTQYF.

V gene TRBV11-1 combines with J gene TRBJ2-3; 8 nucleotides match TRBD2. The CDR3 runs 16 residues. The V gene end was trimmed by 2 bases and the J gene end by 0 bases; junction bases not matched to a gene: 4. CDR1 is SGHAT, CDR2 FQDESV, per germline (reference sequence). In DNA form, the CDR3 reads TGTGCCAGCAGCTTACGAGCTAGCGGGAGCACAGATACGCAGTATTTT. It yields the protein CASSLRASGSTDTQYF. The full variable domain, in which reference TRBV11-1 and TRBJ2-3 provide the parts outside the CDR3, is EAEVAQSPRYKITEKSQAVAFWCDPISGHATLYWYRQILGQGPELLVQFQDESVVDDSQLPKDRFSAERLKGVDSTLKIQPAELGDSAMYLCASSLRASGSTDTQYFGPGTRLTVL.

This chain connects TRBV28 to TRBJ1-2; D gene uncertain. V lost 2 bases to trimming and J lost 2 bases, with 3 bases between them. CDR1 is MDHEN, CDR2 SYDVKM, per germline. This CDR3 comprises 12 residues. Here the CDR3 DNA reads TGTGCCAGCAGTTTAACGAACTATGGCTACACCTTC. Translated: CASSLTNYGYTF.

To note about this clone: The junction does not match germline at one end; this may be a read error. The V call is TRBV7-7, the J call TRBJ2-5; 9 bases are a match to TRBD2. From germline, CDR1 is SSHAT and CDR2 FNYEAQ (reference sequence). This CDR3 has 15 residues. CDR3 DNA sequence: TGTGCTAGCAGCCCTTCTGGGACTAGCAGGGAGACCCAGTACTTC. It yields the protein CASSPSGTSRETQYF.

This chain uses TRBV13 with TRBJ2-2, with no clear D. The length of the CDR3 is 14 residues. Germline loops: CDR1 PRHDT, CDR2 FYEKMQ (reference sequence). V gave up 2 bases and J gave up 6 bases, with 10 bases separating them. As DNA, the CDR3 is TGTGCCAGCAGCTTACGGCCCCGGTCCGGGGAGCTGTTTTTT. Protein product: CASSLRPRSGELFF.

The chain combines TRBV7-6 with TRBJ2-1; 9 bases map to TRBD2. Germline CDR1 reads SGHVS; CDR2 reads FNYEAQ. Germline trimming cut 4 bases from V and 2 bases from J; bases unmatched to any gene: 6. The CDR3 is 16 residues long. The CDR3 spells CASSSLAGAPYNEQFF. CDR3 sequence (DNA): TGTGCCAGCAGCTCCTTAGCGGGAGCGCCCTACAATGAGCAGTTCTTC.

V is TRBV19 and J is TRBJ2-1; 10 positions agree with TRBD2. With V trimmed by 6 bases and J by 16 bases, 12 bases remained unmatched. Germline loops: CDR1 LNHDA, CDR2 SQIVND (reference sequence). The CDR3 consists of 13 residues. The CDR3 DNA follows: TGTGCCAGTAGCCCTAGCGGGAGCATCCTAATATTCTTC. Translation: CASSPSGSILIFF.

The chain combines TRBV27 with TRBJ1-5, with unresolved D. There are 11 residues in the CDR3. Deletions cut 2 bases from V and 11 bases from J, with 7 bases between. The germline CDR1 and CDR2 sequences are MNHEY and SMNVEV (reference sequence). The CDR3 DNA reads TGTGCCAGCAGTTTAGGATCAGCCCAGCATTTT. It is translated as CASSLGSAQHF.

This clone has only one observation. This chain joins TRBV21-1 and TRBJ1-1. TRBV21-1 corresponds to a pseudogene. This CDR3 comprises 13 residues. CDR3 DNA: TGTGCCAGCAGCAAACCCCTGGGCACTGAAGCTTTCTTT. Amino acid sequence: CASSKPLGTEAFF.

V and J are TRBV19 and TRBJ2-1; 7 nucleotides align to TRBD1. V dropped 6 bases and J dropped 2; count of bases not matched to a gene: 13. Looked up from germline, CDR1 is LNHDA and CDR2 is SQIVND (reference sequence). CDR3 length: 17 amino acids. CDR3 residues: CASSPGTARYTYNEQFF. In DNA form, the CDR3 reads TGTGCCAGTAGCCCTGGGACAGCCCGCTACACCTACAATGAGCAGTTCTTC. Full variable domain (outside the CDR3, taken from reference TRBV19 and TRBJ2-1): DGGITQSPKYLFRKEGQNVTLSCEQNLNHDAMYWYRQDPGQGLRLIYYSQIVNDFQKGDIAEGYSVSREKKESFPLTVTSAQKNPTAFYLCASSPGTARYTYNEQFFGPGTRLTVL.

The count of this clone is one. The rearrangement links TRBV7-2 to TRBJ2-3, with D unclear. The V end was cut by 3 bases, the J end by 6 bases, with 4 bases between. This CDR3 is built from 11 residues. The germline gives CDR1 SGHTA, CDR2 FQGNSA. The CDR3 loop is CASSFPDTQYF. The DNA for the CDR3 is TGTGCCAGCAGCTTCCCCGATACGCAGTATTTT.

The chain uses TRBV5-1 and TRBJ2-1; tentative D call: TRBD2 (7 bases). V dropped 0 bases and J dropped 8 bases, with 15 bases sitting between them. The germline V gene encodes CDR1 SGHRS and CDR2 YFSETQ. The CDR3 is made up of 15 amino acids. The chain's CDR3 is CASSLAAGEGDEQFF. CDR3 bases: TGCGCCAGCAGCTTGGCCGCAGGGGAGGGGGATGAGCAGTTCTTC.

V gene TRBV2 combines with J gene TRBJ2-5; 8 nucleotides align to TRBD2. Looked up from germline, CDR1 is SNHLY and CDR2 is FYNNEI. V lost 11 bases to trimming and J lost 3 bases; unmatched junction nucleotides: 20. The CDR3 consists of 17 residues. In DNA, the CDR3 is TGTGCCTCCGGGACTAGGAGGGAATTGGCCCCAGAAGAGACCCAGTACTTC. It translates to CASGTRRELAPEETQYF.

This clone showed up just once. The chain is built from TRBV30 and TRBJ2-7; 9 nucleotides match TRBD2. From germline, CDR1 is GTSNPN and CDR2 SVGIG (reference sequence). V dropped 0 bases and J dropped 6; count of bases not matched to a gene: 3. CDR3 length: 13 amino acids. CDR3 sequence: CAWSVLAGTEQYF. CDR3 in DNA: TGTGCCTGGAGTGTCCTAGCGGGAACCGAGCAGTACTTC.

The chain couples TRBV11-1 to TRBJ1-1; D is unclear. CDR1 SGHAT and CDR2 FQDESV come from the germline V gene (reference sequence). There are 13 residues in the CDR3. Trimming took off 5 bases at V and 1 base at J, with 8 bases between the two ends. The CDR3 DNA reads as TGTGCCAGCAGCCTTCACGCGAACACTGAAGCTTTCTTT. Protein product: CASSLHANTEAFF. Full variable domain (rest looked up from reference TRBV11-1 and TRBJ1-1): EAEVAQSPRYKITEKSQAVAFWCDPISGHATLYWYRQILGQGPELLVQFQDESVVDDSQLPKDRFSAERLKGVDSTLKIQPAELGDSAMYLCASSLHANTEAFFGQGTRLTVV.

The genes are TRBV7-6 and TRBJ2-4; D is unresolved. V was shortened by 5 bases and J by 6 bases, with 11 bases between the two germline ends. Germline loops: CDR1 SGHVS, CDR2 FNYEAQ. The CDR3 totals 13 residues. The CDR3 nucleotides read TGTGCCAGCAGCGCCACCTTCTCAAACATTCAGTACTTC. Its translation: CASSATFSNIQYF.

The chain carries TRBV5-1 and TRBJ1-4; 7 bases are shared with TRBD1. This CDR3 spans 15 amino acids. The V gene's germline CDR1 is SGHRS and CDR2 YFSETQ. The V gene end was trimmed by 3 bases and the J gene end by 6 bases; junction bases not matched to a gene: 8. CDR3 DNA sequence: TGCGCCAGCAGCTCAACCGGGACAGCCGATGAAAAACTGTTTTTT. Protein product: CASSSTGTADEKLFF.

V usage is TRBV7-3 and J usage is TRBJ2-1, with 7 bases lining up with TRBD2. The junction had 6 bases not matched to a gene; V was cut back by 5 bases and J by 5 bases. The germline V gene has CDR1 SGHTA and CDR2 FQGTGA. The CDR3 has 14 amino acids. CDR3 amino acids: CASSPGTINNEQFF. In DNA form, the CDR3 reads TGTGCCAGCAGCCCCGGGACTATCAACAATGAGCAGTTCTTC. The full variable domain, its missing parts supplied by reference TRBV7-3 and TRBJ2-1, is GAGVSQTPSNKVTEKGKYVELRCDPISGHTALYWYRQSLGQGPEFLIYFQGTGAADDSGLPNDRFFAVRPEGSVSTLKIQRTERGDSAVYLCASSPGTINNEQFFGPGTRLTVL.

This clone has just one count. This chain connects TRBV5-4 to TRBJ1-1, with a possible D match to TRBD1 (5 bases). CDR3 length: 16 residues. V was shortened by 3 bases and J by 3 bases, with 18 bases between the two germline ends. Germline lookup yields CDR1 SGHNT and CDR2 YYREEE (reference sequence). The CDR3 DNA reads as TGTGCCAGCAGCTACCCGTTGGACCTAGGGGACACTGAAGCTTTCTTT. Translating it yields CASSYPLDLGDTEAFF.